One sample yielded the 30 T cell receptor beta chains listed below, sequenced in a study of post-analysis software for immune sequencing data. Study-wide points: TRBV5-6, TRBV5-1 and TRBV20-1 belonged to a set of roughly 5 TRBV segments that were more frequent in patients than controls.

Their cognate antigens are unknown. Included in the TCR beta cDNA libraries were unique molecular identifiers. Each CDR3 protein gets one entry after TCRdb re-called the PCR reads with MiXCR. The table lists about 770,000 distinct CDR3 sequences, 35% to 55% of them singletons, with roughly 4.9% in the top ten. The sample comprised blood. The receptor set was obtained from a girl between 5 and 17 years old with multiple sclerosis.

This clonotype was seen more than once but under ten times. The rearrangement uses TRBV4-2 and TRBJ2-5; D is perhaps TRBD2 (5 bases). CDR1 and CDR2 from the germline V gene are LGHNA and YNFKEQ. Trimming stripped 1 base from V and 5 bases from J, with 14 bases between. The CDR3 extends over 15 amino acids. CDR3 protein: CASSQGISAPETQYF. CDR3 sequence (DNA): TGTGCCAGCAGCCAAGGAATTAGCGCCCCGGAGACCCAGTACTTC.

The chain is built from TRBV7-8 and TRBJ2-5, with D maybe TRBD2 (6 bases). Germline V gene sequence: CDR1 SGHVS, CDR2 FQNEAQ. There are 16 residues in the CDR3. Trimming stripped 2 bases from V and 4 bases from J, with 17 bases between. In DNA form, the CDR3 reads TGTGCCAGCAGCTTAAAAGTAGCGGATCGCCGAGAGACCCAGTACTTC. Its translation: CASSLKVADRRETQYF. The full variable domain, its missing parts supplied by reference TRBV7-8 and TRBJ2-5, is GAGVSQSPRYKVAKRGQDVALRCDPISGHVSLFWYQQALGQGPEFLTYFQNEAQLDKSGLPSDRFFAERPEGSVSTLKIQRTQQEDSAVYLCASSLKVADRRETQYFGPGTRLLVL.

The chain joins TRBV12-3 or TRBV12-4 to TRBJ2-3; 10 bases fit TRBD1. V lost 7 bases to trimming and J lost 2 bases; unmatched junction nucleotides: 3. The CDR3 consists of 14 residues. In nucleotides, the CDR3 is TGTGCCAGCACCCGACAGGGGGCCACAGATACGCAGTATTTT. Translation: CASTRQGATDTQYF.

The chain recombines TRBV7-2 with TRBJ1-6, with 8 bases that match TRBD1. This CDR3 spans 14 amino acids. In germline, CDR1 is SGHTA, CDR2 FQGNSA. V gave up 5 bases and J gave up 9 bases; unmatched junction bases: 6. The CDR3 sequence: CASSPDRGGSPLHF. CDR3 nucleotides: TGTGCCAGCAGCCCCGACAGGGGAGGTTCACCCCTCCACTTT.

V is TRBV3-1 and J is TRBJ2-1; D not certain. Trimming pared 0 bases from V and 9 bases from J, leaving 9 bases between. The CDR3 spans 13 residues. Germline CDR1 LGHDT, CDR2 YNNKEL (reference sequence). The CDR3 DNA sequence: TGTGCCAGCAGCCAAGATCCTGTGTTTGAGCAGTTCTTC. Amino acids: CASSQDPVFEQFF.

V gene TRBV29-1 combines with J gene TRBJ2-1; no reliable D call. V was clipped by 4 bases and J by 9 bases, with 13 bases between them. This CDR3 is 12 amino acids long. CDR1 is SQVTM and CDR2 is ANQGSEA in the germline V gene. The CDR3: CSVGVHAREQFF. The CDR3 DNA sequence: TGCAGCGTTGGGGTCCACGCGCGTGAGCAGTTCTTC.

This clonotype was detected only a few times. The chain has TRBV30 and TRBJ2-4; D unresolved. The DNA end lines up better with TRBJ2-7; the J call may be wrong. CDR1 and CDR2 from the germline V gene are GTSNPN and SVGIG (reference sequence). This CDR3 spans 10 amino acids. DNA of the CDR3: TGTGCCTGCGGATCGTACGAGCAGTACTTC. Translation gives CACGSYEQYF.

The chain uses TRBV9 and TRBJ1-1; unclear D gene. Germline V lookup: CDR1 SGDLS, CDR2 YYNGEE. The CDR3 is 14 residues long. The germline V and J ends were trimmed by 0 bases and 3 bases, with 9 bases remaining between them. The CDR3 DNA reads TGTGCCAGCAGCGTAGGTCAGCCCTACACTGAAGCTTTCTTT. Its translation is CASSVGQPYTEAFF.

This chain connects TRBV6-1 to TRBJ2-1, with TRBD2 matching over 12 bases. The CDR3 has 15 amino acids. Germline V gene data show CDR1 as MNHNS and CDR2 as SASEGT. V shed 6 bases, J shed 9 bases, and the junction held 9 bases outside the gene matches. Here the CDR3 reads CASSHRLAGVGEQFF. CDR3 in DNA: TGTGCCAGCAGCCACCGACTAGCGGGAGTGGGTGAGCAGTTCTTC.

The rearrangement joins TRBV20-1 to TRBJ2-7; D is ambiguous. Trimming shortened V by 0 bases and J by 4 bases, and 7 bases separated the two germline ends. This CDR3 is 12 amino acids long. Germline V gene sequence: CDR1 DFQATT, CDR2 SNEGSKA (reference sequence). The CDR3 sequence is CSARDSVYEQYF. As DNA, the CDR3 is TGCAGTGCTAGAGATTCTGTATACGAGCAGTACTTC.

The CDR3 here is CSPLQSYNEQFF. The CDR3 DNA reads TGCAGCCCCCTCCAATCCTACAATGAGCAGTTCTTC. The chain employs TRBV20-1 and TRBJ2-1; D remains unclear. This CDR3 has 12 amino acids. Germline V gives CDR1 DFQATT, CDR2 SNEGSKA (reference sequence).

This clonotype was observed a handful of times. The CDR3 DNA reads TGTGCCAGCAGTTACTCGAAGGTTCAAGCGGCTAACGAGCAGTACTTC. Translation gives CASSYSKVQAANEQYF. The chain recombines TRBV6-5 with TRBJ2-4; the D gene is possibly TRBD2 (5 bases). The J call could be wrong; TRBJ2-7 is a better fit for the DNA end. This CDR3 has 16 amino acids. Germline V gives CDR1 MNHEY, CDR2 SVGAGI.

The CDR3 protein is CSVERTGYTGELFF. In DNA, the CDR3 is TGCAGCGTTGAAAGGACAGGTTACACCGGGGAGCTGTTTTTT. This chain links TRBV29-1 with TRBJ2-2; 7 bases map to TRBD1. V trimming: 2 bases; J trimming: 3 bases; junction bases outside the gene matches: 3. The CDR3 extends over 14 amino acids. From germline, CDR1 is SQVTM and CDR2 ANQGSEA.

The chain joins TRBV3-1 to TRBJ1-1; D not resolved. V was cut by 1 base and J by 10 bases, with 16 bases left in between. The CDR3 contains 14 residues. CDR1 and CDR2 from the germline V gene are LGHDT and YNNKEL (reference sequence). CDR3 DNA: TGTGCCAGCAGCCAAGTTCATGACATAATGACAGCTTTCTTT. Translating it yields CASSQVHDIMTAFF. The full variable domain, with the rest looked up from reference TRBV3-1 and TRBJ1-1, is DTAVSQTPKYLVTQMGNDKSIKCEQNLGHDTMYWYKQDSKKFLKIMFSYNNKELIINETVPNRFSPKSPDKAHLNLHINSLELGDSAVYFCASSQVHDIMTAFFGQGTRLTVV.

This chain joins TRBV19 and TRBJ2-1; D gene unclear. V was cut by 6 bases and J by 6 bases, with 12 bases left in between. The CDR3 totals 13 residues. Germline V gene lookup returns CDR1 LNHDA and CDR2 SQIVND (reference sequence). CDR3 amino acids: CASRPSAANEQFF. The DNA for the CDR3 is TGTGCCAGTAGGCCCTCGGCAGCCAATGAGCAGTTCTTC.

This rearrangement joins TRBV6-5 to TRBJ1-2; D ambiguous. CDR1 and CDR2 from the germline V gene are MNHEY and SVGAGI. This CDR3 has 14 residues. Trimming removed 2 bases from V and 4 bases from J, with 11 bases in between. CDR3 sequence: CASSYRAGPYGYTF. CDR3 DNA: TGTGCCAGCAGTTACAGGGCAGGCCCCTATGGCTACACCTTC.

V and J are TRBV7-6 and TRBJ1-1; D perhaps matches TRBD1 (5 bases). The germline CDR1 and CDR2 sequences are SGHVS and FNYEAQ. CDR3 length: 17 amino acids. V dropped 2 bases and J dropped 3 bases, with 19 bases sitting between them. CDR3 in amino acids: CASSLLGEGVKDTEAFF. The CDR3 bases are TGTGCCAGCAGCTTATTGGGGGAAGGGGTAAAGGACACTGAAGCTTTCTTT.

Comments on this clonotype: An end of the junction differs from the germline gene, which may be a read error. This chain uses TRBV20-1 with TRBJ2-1; possible D gene TRBD1, 6 bases. In germline, CDR1 is DFQATT, CDR2 SNEGSKA (reference sequence). CDR3 length: 16 amino acids. The CDR3 here is CSARVGGGGSYSEQFF. CDR3 DNA sequence: TGCAGTGCTAGAGTAGGTGGGGGCGGATCCTACAGTGAGCAGTTCTTC.

This clonotype occurred a few times. V gene TRBV12-3 or TRBV12-4 combines with J gene TRBJ1-2, with TRBD1 as a possible D gene (5 bases). V lost 3 bases, J lost 5 bases, and 7 bases lay in between. The CDR3 spans 12 residues. The CDR3 spells CASSLGQYGYTF. Here the CDR3 DNA reads TGTGCCAGCAGTTTGGGGCAGTATGGCTACACCTTC.

This chain connects TRBV7-2 to TRBJ2-3, with D possibly being TRBD2 (5 bases). This CDR3 region has 14 residues. V was clipped by 5 bases and J by 1 base, with 10 bases between them. The germline V gene encodes CDR1 SGHTA and CDR2 FQGNSA. For the CDR3, the DNA is TGTGCCAGCAGCGCAGCGCGGGGCACAGATACGCAGTATTTT. Its translation is CASSAARGTDTQYF.

This clonotype was counted only a few times. The CDR3 nucleotides read TGCGCCAGCGCCGCCAACAATGAGCAGTTCTTC. Encoded protein: CASAANNEQFF. J is TRBJ2-1 and V is TRBV5-1; the D is unclear. Trimming took 7 bases from V and 5 from J, leaving 7 bases between them. CDR1 and CDR2 (germline): SGHRS, YFSETQ. CDR3 size: 11 residues.

The chain uses TRBV28 and TRBJ2-5, with 10 nucleotides matching TRBD2. Near its end, the DNA agrees better with TRBJ2-7, so the J call may be wrong. There are 15 residues in the CDR3. Germline CDR1 is MDHEN and CDR2 is SYDVKM. Here the CDR3 reads CASSGMIAGGYEQYF. The CDR3 DNA follows: TGTGCCAGCAGTGGGATGATAGCGGGAGGCTACGAGCAGTACTTC.

This sequence joins TRBV20-1 and TRBJ2-1; maybe TRBD2 (7 bases). V was shortened by 5 bases and J by 0 bases, with 23 bases between the two germline ends. This CDR3 comprises 18 residues. Germline CDR1 is DFQATT and CDR2 is SNEGSKA (reference sequence). The CDR3: CSAPRWGGHESSYNEQFF. The CDR3 DNA reads TGCAGTGCTCCCCGATGGGGGGGCCATGAGAGCTCCTACAATGAGCAGTTCTTC.

This clonotype was counted a single time. The chain employs TRBV6-5 and TRBJ1-1, with TRBD1 as a possible D gene (5 bases). The CDR3 totals 14 residues. CDR1 MNHEY and CDR2 SVGAGI come from the germline V gene. V was shortened by 5 bases and J by 5 bases, with 15 bases between the two germline ends. CDR3 nucleotides: TGTGCCAGCAGTCCGCCCCTGGGGGGAACTGAAGCTTTCTTT. Protein product: CASSPPLGGTEAFF.

This clonotype occurred once. The chain carries TRBV24-1 and TRBJ2-7; either TRBD1 or TRBD2 may fit D (7 bases each). With 9 bases removed from V and 3 bases from J, the gap between germline ends came to 14 bases. Germline V gives CDR1 KGHDR, CDR2 SFDVKD. The CDR3 covers 13 residues. The CDR3 region has the DNA TGTGCCACCGCAGGGGGGGTAAACTACGAGCAGTACTTC. Residues: CATAGGVNYEQYF.

This clonotype has more than one count but fewer than ten. V gene TRBV20-1 combines with J gene TRBJ2-3; D ambiguous. Germline CDR1 DFQATT, CDR2 SNEGSKA (reference sequence). Trimming removed 5 bases from V and 1 base from J, with 16 bases in between. The CDR3 extends over 15 amino acids. In DNA, the CDR3 is TGCAGTGCTGCCGATGTCGGGTCACGCACAGATACGCAGTATTTT. Amino acids: CSAADVGSRTDTQYF.

This sequence joins TRBV5-1 and TRBJ2-1, with 10 bases lining up with TRBD2. J gave up 5 bases and V 4 bases, and 9 bases lay outside the gene matches. The germline CDR1 and CDR2 sequences are SGHRS and YFSETQ. The CDR3 length is 16 residues. The CDR3 reads CASSPGSLAGDNEQFF. DNA of the CDR3: TGCGCCAGCAGCCCTGGGAGCCTAGCGGGAGACAATGAGCAGTTCTTC.

The chain uses TRBV12-3 or TRBV12-4 and TRBJ2-4; 7 positions agree with TRBD2. With 4 bases clipped from V and 1 base from J, the junction kept 7 bases outside the gene matches. The CDR3 runs 16 residues. This CDR3 reads CASSSAGVLAKNIQYF. CDR3 coding DNA: TGTGCCAGCAGTTCTGCGGGAGTGCTCGCCAAAAACATTCAGTACTTC.

The chain employs TRBV7-8 and TRBJ2-7; 8 bases are shared with TRBD2. V was pared by 2 bases and J by 5 bases, with 5 bases of the junction left unmatched. Germline assignment: CDR1 SGHVS and CDR2 FQNEAQ. The CDR3 consists of 14 residues. The CDR3 spells CASSLKREPHEQYF. DNA for the CDR3: TGTGCCAGCAGCTTAAAGCGGGAGCCCCACGAGCAGTACTTC. Full variable domain (missing parts from reference TRBV7-8 and TRBJ2-7): GAGVSQSPRYKVAKRGQDVALRCDPISGHVSLFWYQQALGQGPEFLTYFQNEAQLDKSGLPSDRFFAERPEGSVSTLKIQRTQQEDSAVYLCASSLKREPHEQYFGPGTRLTVT.

The rearrangement uses TRBV29-1 and TRBJ2-6, with TRBD1 identical over 8 bases. The CDR3 consists of 14 residues. The V gene end was trimmed by 6 bases and the J gene end by 3 bases; junction bases not matched to a gene: 4. The germline CDR1 and CDR2 sequences are SQVTM and ANQGSEA. This CDR3 is CSVQGAGGANVLTF. The CDR3 DNA reads TGCAGCGTCCAGGGGGCAGGTGGGGCCAACGTCCTGACTTTC.